The 22 T cell receptor beta chains in this list originate from one sample, sequenced in a study of T cell repertoires in cytomegalovirus infection. These receptors have no known antigen. TCRdb re-analysed the reads in MiXCR, keeping a single row per CDR3 protein. The data show 450,000 to 600,000 distinct CDR3 sequences, with about 44% seen just once and roughly two fifths held by the top ten. The sequencing here drew on cultured PBMCs, taken from culture after CMV antigen stimulation. The receptors derive from a human donor in good health (CMV status not recorded). Some clones in this sample may be carry-over from other donors' samples.

This clonotype has more than one count but fewer than ten. This chain links TRBV7-2 with TRBJ2-5; D assignment may be TRBD1 or TRBD2 (5 bases each). This CDR3 is built from 15 residues. The germline gives CDR1 SGHTA, CDR2 FQGNSA. Trimming left V 6 bases short and J 9 bases short, with 23 bases between. This CDR3 is CASRWTPWDLGAQYF. As DNA, the CDR3 is TGTGCCAGCAGATGGACCCCTTGGGACCTCGGGGCCCAGTACTTC. Based on the CDR3 plus reference TRBV7-2 and TRBJ2-5, the full variable domain is GAGVSQSPSNKVTEKGKDVELRCDPISGHTALYWYRQSLGQGLEFLIYFQGNSAPDKSGLPSDRFSAERTGGSVSTLTIQRTQQEDSAVYLCASRWTPWDLGAQYFGPGTRLLVL.

This clonotype was counted ten times or more. The chain couples TRBV7-2 to TRBJ1-6, with TRBD1 identical over 11 bases. Germline V gene lookup returns CDR1 SGHTA and CDR2 FQGNSA. This CDR3 region has 21 residues. With V trimmed by 1 base and J by 5 bases, 16 bases remained unmatched. The CDR3 DNA follows: TGTGCCAGCAGCTTAGTTGGCCTACCTATGGACAGGGGGCTAGATAATTCACCCCTCCACTTT. Its translation is CASSLVGLPMDRGLDNSPLHF.

The chain couples TRBV12-3 or TRBV12-4 to TRBJ2-1, with 7 nucleotides matching TRBD2. The CDR3 covers 17 residues. The V and J ends lost 7 bases and 5 bases, in that order; junction bases with no gene match: 17. CDR3 protein: CASTQGTGTIVDNEQFF. CDR3 nucleotide sequence: TGTGCCAGCACCCAAGGGACCGGGACTATAGTTGACAATGAGCAGTTCTTC.

The chain employs TRBV7-2 and TRBJ2-1, with a possible D match to TRBD2 (6 bases). Per the germline V gene, CDR1 is SGHTA and CDR2 is FQGNSA. The CDR3 extends over 15 amino acids. Trimming removed 4 bases from V and 5 bases from J, with 15 bases in between. CDR3 amino acids: CASSSWDGLNNEQFF. The DNA of the CDR3 is TGTGCCAGCAGCTCCTGGGACGGACTAAACAATGAGCAGTTCTTC.

This rearrangement joins TRBV18 to TRBJ1-5; D is unclear. V was clipped by 0 bases and J by 5 bases, with 2 bases between them. The CDR3 runs 12 residues. CDR1 KGHSH and CDR2 LQKENI come from the germline V gene. The chain's CDR3 is CASSPPYQPQHF. Here the CDR3 DNA reads TGTGCCAGCTCACCACCCTATCAGCCCCAGCATTTT.

This clonotype came up a few times. V and J are TRBV20-1 and TRBJ1-5; 7 bases align to TRBD1. Germline assignment: CDR1 DFQATT and CDR2 SNEGSKA (reference sequence). The CDR3 contains 14 residues. The V and J ends lost 3 bases and 0 bases, in that order; junction bases with no gene match: 2. CDR3 nucleotides: TGCAGTGCTAGTGGGACAGATAGCAATCAGCCCCAGCATTTT. Its protein is CSASGTDSNQPQHF.

V is TRBV7-6 and J is TRBJ2-1, with 9 bases fitting TRBD2. The germline V gene has CDR1 SGHVS and CDR2 FNYEAQ. The CDR3 is made up of 17 amino acids. The V and J ends lost 5 bases and 0 bases, in that order; junction bases with no gene match: 8. The CDR3 DNA is TGTGCCAGCAGCGCACGACTAGCGGCGGACTCCTACAATGAGCAGTTCTTC. Translation: CASSARLAADSYNEQFF.

J is TRBJ2-1 and V is TRBV15; D is unclear. This CDR3 spans 13 amino acids. CDR1 is LNHNV, CDR2 YYDKDF, per germline (reference sequence). V dropped 3 bases and J dropped 5 bases, with 8 bases sitting between them. The CDR3 DNA sequence: TGTGCCACCAGCAGGGATCGGGACAATGAGCAGTTCTTC. This sequence encodes CATSRDRDNEQFF.

V gene TRBV6-2 or TRBV6-3 combines with J gene TRBJ2-1; 10 bases are shared with TRBD2. Germline V gene data show CDR1 as MNHEY and CDR2 as SVGEGT. V shed 4 bases and J 4 bases; nucleotides not matched to a gene: 4. The CDR3 has 15 amino acids. For the CDR3, the DNA is TGTGCCAGCAGTTTCGTAGCGGGGGGATACAATGAGCAGTTCTTC. It yields the protein CASSFVAGGYNEQFF.

This chain uses TRBV12-3 or TRBV12-4 with TRBJ2-5; D call uncertain. This CDR3 contains 19 residues. V was trimmed by 6 bases and J by 0 bases, leaving 26 bases between them. The CDR3 DNA follows: TGTGCCAGCAGCCCCGCGCCCGGAGCGACGGTCAAGTACCAAGAGACCCAGTACTTC. Its translation is CASSPAPGATVKYQETQYF.

In DNA, the CDR3 is TGCGCCAGCAGCTTGGCCGGGACAGGGGGCACGACCGGGGAGCTGTTTTTT. Amino acid sequence: CASSLAGTGGTTGELFF. The rearrangement uses TRBV5-1 and TRBJ2-2; 12 nucleotides align to TRBD1. V lost 0 bases, J lost 5 bases, and 5 bases stayed unmatched. Germline V lookup: CDR1 SGHRS, CDR2 YFSETQ. This CDR3 is built from 17 residues. The whole variable domain, filled in from reference TRBV5-1 and TRBJ2-2, reads KAGVTQTPRYLIKTRGQQVTLSCSPISGHRSVSWYQQTPGQGLQFLFEYFSETQRNKGNFPGRFSGRQFSNSRSEMNVSTLELGDSALYLCASSLAGTGGTTGELFFGEGSRLTVL.

Only a few counts were recorded for this clonotype. V gene TRBV12-3 or TRBV12-4 combines with J gene TRBJ1-2; D perhaps matches TRBD1 (6 bases). This CDR3 spans 16 amino acids. V was shortened by 6 bases and J by 0 bases, with 17 bases between the two germline ends. CDR3: CASSRTGTPTNYGYTF. CDR3 sequence (DNA): TGTGCCAGCAGCCGTACCGGGACACCAACTAACTATGGCTACACCTTC.

The chain combines TRBV7-2 with TRBJ2-7, with 10 positions matching TRBD2. The CDR3 runs 19 residues. Germline V lookup: CDR1 SGHTA, CDR2 FQGNSA. V shed 0 bases and J 4 bases; nucleotides not matched to a gene: 15. For the CDR3, the DNA is TGTGCCAGCAGCTTAGCCCTACGGACTAGCGGAAGAGTGCGTTACGAGCAGTACTTC. Translation gives CASSLALRTSGRVRYEQYF.

This clonotype was counted between two and nine times. The chain carries TRBV6-2 or TRBV6-3 and TRBJ2-7, with D possibly called TRBD1 or TRBD2 (6 bases each). The CDR3 is 15 residues long. The germline gives CDR1 MNHEY, CDR2 SVGEGT. V was pared by 6 bases and J by 2 bases, with 17 bases between. CDR3 region: CASRPAGGGPYEQYF. Here the CDR3 DNA reads TGTGCCAGCAGACCGGCCGGGGGCGGTCCCTACGAGCAGTACTTC.

In this sample, this clonotype turned up many times. V and J are TRBV7-2 and TRBJ2-7; a weak D match, TRBD2 (5 bases). V was trimmed by 5 bases and J by 5 bases, leaving 16 bases between them. The CDR3 covers 14 residues. Germline CDR1 is SGHTA and CDR2 is FQGNSA. CDR3 sequence (DNA): TGTGCCAGCAGCCTGGGCGTGAGCGGCCACGAGCAGTACTTC. Encoded protein: CASSLGVSGHEQYF.

The table lists this clonotype with a few counts. The V call is TRBV7-2, the J call TRBJ2-5, with D possibly being TRBD1 (6 bases). CDR1 is SGHTA and CDR2 is FQGNSA in the germline V gene. The V gene lost 1 base and the J gene lost 5 bases, with 11 bases spanning the gap. This CDR3 has 14 amino acids. CDR3 loop: CASSLEPRGETQYF. CDR3 nucleotide sequence: TGTGCCAGCAGCTTAGAGCCTAGGGGGGAGACCCAGTACTTC.

The CDR3 sequence is CASSSGDMTYNEQFF. As DNA, the CDR3 is TGTGCCAGCAGCTCGGGTGACATGACCTACAATGAGCAGTTCTTC. The gene calls are TRBV5-5 and TRBJ2-1; D remains ambiguous. The germline V gene has CDR1 SGHKS and CDR2 YYEKEE (reference sequence). With 3 bases removed from V and 2 bases from J, the gap between germline ends came to 12 bases. The CDR3 sequence is 15 residues long.

This clonotype has just a few counts. The chain recombines TRBV7-2 with TRBJ2-1; D is undetermined. V lost 5 bases, J lost 9 bases, and 11 bases lay in between. Germline loops: CDR1 SGHTA, CDR2 FQGNSA. This CDR3 region has 12 residues. The DNA of the CDR3 is TGTGCCAGCAGCCCCGAAGGGCGTGAGCAGTTCTTC. It codes for CASSPEGREQFF.

The chain employs TRBV20-1 and TRBJ2-3, with TRBD2 matching 9 bases. V lost 3 bases to trimming and J lost 3 bases; unmatched junction nucleotides: 7. The CDR3 loop spans 15 amino acids. Germline CDR1 and CDR2: DFQATT and SNEGSKA (reference sequence). CDR3 in amino acids: CSASPAGGRTDTQYF. Written as DNA, the CDR3 is TGCAGTGCTAGCCCAGCGGGAGGAAGGACAGATACGCAGTATTTT.

The V gene is TRBV7-9, the J gene TRBJ1-1; D is perhaps TRBD1 (5 bases). The CDR3 loop spans 17 amino acids. Germline lookup yields CDR1 SEHNR and CDR2 FQNEAQ (reference sequence). V lost 2 bases and J 4 bases, leaving 20 bases between the germline ends. This CDR3 is CASSLRQPLSPGTEAFF. The CDR3 DNA follows: TGTGCCAGCAGCTTAAGACAGCCACTATCGCCGGGCACTGAAGCTTTCTTT.

The V gene is TRBV7-2, the J gene TRBJ2-5; 7 bases match TRBD1. The V gene's germline CDR1 is SGHTA and CDR2 FQGNSA. With 1 base clipped from V and 0 bases from J, the junction kept 8 bases outside the gene matches. The CDR3 loop spans 17 amino acids. The CDR3 spells CASSLEGAGSYQETQYF. CDR3 sequence (DNA): TGTGCCAGCAGCTTAGAGGGGGCGGGTTCGTACCAAGAGACCCAGTACTTC.

This rearrangement joins TRBV6-9 to TRBJ2-2, with D maybe TRBD1 (6 bases). In germline, CDR1 is MNHGY, CDR2 SVAAGI. Trimming took 4 bases from V and 5 from J, leaving 8 bases between them. The CDR3 spans 13 residues. The CDR3 protein is CASSWTVTGELFF. CDR3 DNA sequence: TGTGCCAGCAGTTGGACAGTTACCGGGGAGCTGTTTTTT.